A single sample gave rise to the 14 T cell receptor beta chains below, sequenced in a study of CXCR3-negative and CXCR3-positive naive CD8 T cells. Study observations and caveats: A higher hydrophobicity marked the TRB CDR3s of CXCR3-positive naive cells versus CXCR3-negative naive cells.

Their antigen targets remain unknown. UMI-labeled TRB cDNA libraries were prepared by 5' RACE. From the 5' RACE reads, TCRdb lists one entry per CDR3 protein and no DNA. The specimen's table records 85,000 to 90,000 distinct CDR3 sequences. The material sequenced was naive CXCR3+ CD8+ T cells from blood. Documented subset: CD45RO-CCR7+CD27+CD95- naive CD8+ T cells expressing CXCR3 (TNR3+). The receptors originated from a human donor in good health. Some clones in this sample may be carry-over from other donors' samples.

The chain has TRBV7-9 and TRBJ2-7. Germline loops: CDR1 SEHNR, CDR2 FQNEAQ (reference sequence). The CDR3 totals 15 residues. CDR3 residues: CASSIYDRSSYEQYF.

This chain joins TRBV6-5 and TRBJ2-3; the TCRdb call, TRBD1, lacks DNA for checking. The length of the CDR3 is 19 residues. Germline CDR1 is MNHEY and CDR2 is SVGAGI. The CDR3 loop is CASSFTGTGGGIEADTQYF.

The chain combines TRBV7-6 with TRBJ2-5. The germline CDR1 and CDR2 sequences are SGHVS and FNYEAQ. This CDR3 spans 15 amino acids. The CDR3 loop is CASSLGVLWGETQYF.

V usage is TRBV20-1 and J usage is TRBJ1-5. This CDR3 spans 16 amino acids. Germline CDR1 reads DFQATT; CDR2 reads SNEGSKA (reference sequence). The CDR3 loop reads CSARELGRNSNQPQHF.

The rearrangement uses TRBV23-1 and TRBJ2-3; TCRdb reports TRBD1, a call that lacks DNA to check it against. TRBV23-1 is an ORF, and what it does is uncertain. CDR3 length: 13 residues. The CDR3 region is CASRPGTADTQYF.

The CDR3 here is CASSSGQGTGSPLHF. V gene TRBV7-9 combines with J gene TRBJ1-6; absent DNA, TCRdb's TRBD1 call cannot be checked. Germline lookup yields CDR1 SEHNR and CDR2 FQNEAQ (reference sequence). The CDR3 spans 15 residues. Together with reference TRBV7-9 and TRBJ1-6, the CDR3 gives the full variable domain: DTGVSQNPRHKITKRGQNVTFRCDPISEHNRLYWYRQTLGQGPEFLTYFQNEAQLEKSRLLSDRFSAERPKGSFSTLEIQRTEQGDSAMYLCASSSGQGTGSPLHFGNGTRLTVT.

This chain uses TRBV5-6 with TRBJ2-7; TCRdb outputs TRBD1, but without DNA this stays unchecked. CDR1 and CDR2 from the germline V gene are SGHDT and YYEEEE. This CDR3 is built from 15 residues. CDR3 sequence reads: CASRLQTGLTYEQYF.

The chain recombines TRBV29-1 with TRBJ2-7; TCRdb reports TRBD1, a call that lacks DNA to check it against. This CDR3 is built from 13 residues. The germline CDR1 and CDR2 sequences are SQVTM and ANQGSEA. CDR3 sequence reads: CSTRTGRSYEQYF.

The chain has TRBV10-3 and TRBJ2-7. Germline V CDR1 and CDR2: ENHRY, SYGVKD. CDR3 length equals 13 residues. This CDR3 is CAIRGLALYEQYF.

This rearrangement joins TRBV29-1 to TRBJ1-2. The germline V gene has CDR1 SQVTM and CDR2 ANQGSEA. The length of the CDR3 is 15 residues. CDR3 region: CSVRDYIQTNYGYTF.

The chain links TRBV6-5 to TRBJ2-3; the D call of TRBD1 rests on TCRdb alone, since no DNA is present to check it. Germline V gene sequence: CDR1 MNHEY, CDR2 SVGAGI. The CDR3 has 15 amino acids. The CDR3 is CASSYSAGTRHTQYF.

The chain couples TRBV15 to TRBJ2-3; TCRdb indicates TRBD1, and absent DNA this call remains unverified. The CDR3 is made up of 15 amino acids. Germline values: CDR1 LNHNV, CDR2 YYDKDF (reference sequence). CDR3: CATSREGGAPDTQYF.

This chain uses TRBV9 with TRBJ2-3. Germline assignment: CDR1 SGDLS and CDR2 YYNGEE. CDR3 size: 13 residues. This CDR3 is CASSVEPADTQYF.

This chain joins TRBV29-1 and TRBJ2-2; TCRdb's D gene call, TRBD2, goes unchecked for lack of DNA. This CDR3 region has 14 residues. Germline V CDR1 and CDR2: SQVTM, ANQGSEA. This CDR3 reads CSARDSPSTGELFF.